The 9 T cell receptor beta chains below come from one sample, sequenced in a study of T cell repertoires in cytomegalovirus infection. No antigen is known for these receptors. TCRdb processed the reads anew with MiXCR; each CDR3 protein has one entry. Counted here are roughly 200,000 distinct CDR3 sequences, roughly 34% occurring once; the ten biggest clones make up 55% to 70%. The source was CD8+ T cells from cultured PBMCs, collected from culture after CMV antigen stimulation. All receptors come from a human donor in good health (CMV status not recorded). Some clones in this sample may be carry-over from other donors' samples.

The chain joins TRBV6-4 to TRBJ2-2; D unclear. Trimming removed 2 bases from V and 3 bases from J, with 7 bases in between. Germline loops: CDR1 MRHNA, CDR2 SNTAGT. The CDR3 runs to 14 residues. The CDR3 DNA reads as TGTGCCAGCAGTGACAGGGCCCACACCGGGGAGCTGTTTTTT. Its protein product is CASSDRAHTGELFF.

As to this clonotype: An end of the junction does not agree with germline; a read error may underlie this. The chain is built from TRBV5-1 and TRBJ2-7; perhaps TRBD1 as D (5 bases). The germline V gene has CDR1 SGHRS and CDR2 YFSETQ. The CDR3 runs to 14 residues. The CDR3 DNA follows: TGCGCCAGCCGCTTGGAGTCAGGGTACGACGAGCAGTACTTC. The encoded protein is CASRLESGYDEQYF. The full variable domain, in which reference TRBV5-1 and TRBJ2-7 provide the parts outside the CDR3, is KAGVTQTPRYLIKTRGQQVTLSCSPISGHRSVSWYQQTPGQGLQFLFEYFSETQRNKGNFPGRFSGRQFSNSRSEMNVSTLELGDSALYLCASRLESGYDEQYFGPGTRLTVT.

CDR3 region: CASQTGGQGNQPQHF. As DNA, the CDR3 is TGTGCCAGCCAAACGGGGGGGCAAGGCAATCAGCCCCAGCATTTT. The chain recombines TRBV6-6 with TRBJ1-5, with D possibly being TRBD1 (6 bases). CDR1 and CDR2 (germline): MNHNY, SVGAGI (reference sequence). Trimming took off 8 bases at V and 2 bases at J, with 16 bases between the two ends. This CDR3 is built from 15 residues.

Remarks on this clonotype: One end of the junction does not line up with germline, which may come from a read error. The rearrangement joins TRBV6-5 to TRBJ1-6, with 8 bases matching TRBD1. Germline values: CDR1 MNHEY, CDR2 SVGAGI. The CDR3 extends over 19 amino acids. The CDR3 nucleotides read TGTGCCAGCGGTTATAGCCCTGAGAAAGAGACAGGGGTCAACTCACCCCTCCACTTT. This encodes CASGYSPEKETGVNSPLHF.

The rearrangement uses TRBV4-1 and TRBJ2-7; 7 bases match TRBD1. Germline values: CDR1 MGHRA, CDR2 YSYEKL. This CDR3 spans 15 amino acids. The V and J ends lost 0 bases and 1 base, in that order; junction bases with no gene match: 3. The CDR3 protein is CASSQDQDRSYEQYF. CDR3 nucleotide sequence: TGCGCCAGCAGCCAAGATCAGGACAGGTCCTACGAGCAGTACTTC.

At least ten counts were recorded for this clonotype. This chain's CDR3 is CASSLALGATNEKLFF. CDR3 bases: TGTGCCAGCAGCTTAGCGCTTGGGGCAACTAATGAAAAACTGTTTTTT. V usage is TRBV7-9 and J usage is TRBJ1-4, with D uncertain. The V gene lost 0 bases and the J gene lost 0 bases, with 8 bases spanning the gap. This CDR3 comprises 16 residues. The germline CDR1 and CDR2 sequences are SEHNR and FQNEAQ (reference sequence).

V and J are TRBV10-3 and TRBJ2-7; 8 positions agree with TRBD1. There are 15 residues in the CDR3. Germline assignment: CDR1 ENHRY and CDR2 SYGVKD. The junction had 7 bases not matched to a gene; V was cut back by 6 bases and J by 0 bases. The CDR3 spells CAISLWDRSSYEQYF. DNA of the CDR3: TGTGCCATCAGCCTCTGGGACAGGAGCTCCTACGAGCAGTACTTC.

This rearrangement joins TRBV29-1 to TRBJ2-7, with D possibly TRBD2 on 6 matching bases. Trimming removed 4 bases at V and 2 bases at J, with 18 bases between. The CDR3 extends over 15 amino acids. Germline V gene data show CDR1 as SQVTM and CDR2 as ANQGSEA. CDR3 loop: CSVGEFSSAAYEQYF. The CDR3 bases are TGCAGCGTTGGGGAATTTTCTAGCGCGGCCTACGAGCAGTACTTC.

This sequence joins TRBV6-5 and TRBJ2-1, with D possibly TRBD1 on 6 matching bases. The length of the CDR3 is 15 residues. Germline CDR1 and CDR2: MNHEY and SVGAGI. The V gene lost 8 bases and the J gene lost 8 bases, with 22 bases spanning the gap. The CDR3 loop is CASFPLPGHQDEQFF. For the CDR3, the DNA is TGTGCCAGCTTTCCACTCCCGGGACACCAGGATGAGCAGTTCTTC.